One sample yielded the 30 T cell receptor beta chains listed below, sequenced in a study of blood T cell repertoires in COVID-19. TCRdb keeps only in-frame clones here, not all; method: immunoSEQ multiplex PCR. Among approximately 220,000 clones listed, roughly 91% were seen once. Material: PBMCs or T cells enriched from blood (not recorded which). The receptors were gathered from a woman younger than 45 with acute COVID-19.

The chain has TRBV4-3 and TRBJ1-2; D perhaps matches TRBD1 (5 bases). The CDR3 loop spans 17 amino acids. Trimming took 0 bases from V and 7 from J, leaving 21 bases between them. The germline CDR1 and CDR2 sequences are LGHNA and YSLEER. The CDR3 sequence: CASSQDAGWARVGGYTF. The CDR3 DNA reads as TGCGCCAGCAGCCAAGATGCCGGTTGGGCCAGGGTAGGTGGCTACACCTTC.

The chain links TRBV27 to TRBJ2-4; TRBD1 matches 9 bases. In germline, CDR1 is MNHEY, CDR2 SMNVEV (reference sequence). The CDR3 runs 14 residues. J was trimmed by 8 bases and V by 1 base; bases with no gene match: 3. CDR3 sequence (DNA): TGTGCCAGCAGTTTATTAGGACAGGGGTACATTCAGTACTTC. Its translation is CASSLLGQGYIQYF.

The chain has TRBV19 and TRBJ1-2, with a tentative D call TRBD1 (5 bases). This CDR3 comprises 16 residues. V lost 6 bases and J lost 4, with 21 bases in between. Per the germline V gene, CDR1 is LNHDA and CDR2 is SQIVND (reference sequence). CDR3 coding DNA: TGTGCCAGTAGCCTAAAACAGGATCATCCAGGCTATGGCTACACCTTC. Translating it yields CASSLKQDHPGYGYTF.

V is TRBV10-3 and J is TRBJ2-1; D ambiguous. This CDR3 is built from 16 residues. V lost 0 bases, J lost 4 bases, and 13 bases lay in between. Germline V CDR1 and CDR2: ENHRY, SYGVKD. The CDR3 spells CAISESTRIGYNEQFF. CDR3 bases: TGTGCCATCAGTGAGTCGACTCGTATCGGATACAATGAGCAGTTCTTC.

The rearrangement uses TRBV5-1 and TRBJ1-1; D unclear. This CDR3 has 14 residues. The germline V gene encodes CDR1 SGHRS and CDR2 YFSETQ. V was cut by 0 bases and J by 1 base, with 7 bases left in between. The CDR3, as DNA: TGCGCCAGCAGCTTGGGACACGAGAACACTGAAGCTTTCTTT. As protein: CASSLGHENTEAFF.

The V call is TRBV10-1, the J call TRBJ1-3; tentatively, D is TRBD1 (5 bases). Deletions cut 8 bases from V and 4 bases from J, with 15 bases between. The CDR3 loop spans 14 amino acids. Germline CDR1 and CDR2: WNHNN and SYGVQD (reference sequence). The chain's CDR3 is CASPPATEGNTIYF. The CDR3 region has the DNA TGCGCCAGCCCACCCGCGACAGAGGGAAACACCATATATTTT.

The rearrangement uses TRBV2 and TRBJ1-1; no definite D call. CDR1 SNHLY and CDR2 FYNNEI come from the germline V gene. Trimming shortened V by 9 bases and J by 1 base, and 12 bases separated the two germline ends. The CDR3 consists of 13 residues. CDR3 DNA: TGTGCCAGTCAAGTAGGGAGGAACACTGAAGCTTTCTTT. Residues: CASQVGRNTEAFF.

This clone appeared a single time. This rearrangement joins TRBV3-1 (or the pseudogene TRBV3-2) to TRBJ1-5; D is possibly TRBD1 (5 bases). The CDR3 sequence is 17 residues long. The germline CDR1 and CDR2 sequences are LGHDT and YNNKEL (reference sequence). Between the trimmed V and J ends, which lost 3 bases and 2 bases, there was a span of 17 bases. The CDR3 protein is CASSHSAGGTGNQPQHF. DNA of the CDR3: TGTGCCAGCAGCCATTCTGCCGGGGGGACGGGCAATCAGCCCCAGCATTTT.

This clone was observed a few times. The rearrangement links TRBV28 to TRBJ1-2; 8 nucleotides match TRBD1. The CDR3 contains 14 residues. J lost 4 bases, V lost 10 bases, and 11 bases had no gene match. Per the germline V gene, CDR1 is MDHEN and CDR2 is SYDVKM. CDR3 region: CATFPRGRIYGYTF. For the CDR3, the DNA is TGTGCCACCTTCCCCAGGGGGCGAATCTATGGCTACACCTTC.

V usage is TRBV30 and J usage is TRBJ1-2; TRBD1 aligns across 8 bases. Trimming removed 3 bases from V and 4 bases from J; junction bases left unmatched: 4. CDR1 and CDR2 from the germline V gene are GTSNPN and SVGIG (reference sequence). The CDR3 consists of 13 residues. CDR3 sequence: CAWSPRGLYGYTF. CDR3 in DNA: TGTGCCTGGAGCCCCAGGGGGCTCTATGGCTACACCTTC. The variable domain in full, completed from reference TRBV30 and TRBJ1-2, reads SQTIHQWPATLVQPVGSPLSLECTVEGTSNPNLYWYRQAAGRGLQLLFYSVGIGQISSEVPQNLSASRPQDRQFILSSKKLLLSDSGFYLCAWSPRGLYGYTFGSGTRLTVV.

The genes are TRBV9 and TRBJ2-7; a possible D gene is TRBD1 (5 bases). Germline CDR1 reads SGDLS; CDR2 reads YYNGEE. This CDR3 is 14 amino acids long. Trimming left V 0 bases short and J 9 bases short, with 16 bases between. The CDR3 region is CASSVEGSYGVQYF. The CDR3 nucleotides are TGTGCCAGCAGCGTAGAGGGGTCCTATGGAGTGCAGTACTTC.

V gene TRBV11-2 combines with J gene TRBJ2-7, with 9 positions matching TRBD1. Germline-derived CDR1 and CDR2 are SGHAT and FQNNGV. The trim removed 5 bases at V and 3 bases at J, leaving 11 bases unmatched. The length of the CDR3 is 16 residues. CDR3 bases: TGTGCCAGCAGCACACACAGGGGGCGGTTTTTCTACGAGCAGTACTTC. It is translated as CASSTHRGRFFYEQYF.

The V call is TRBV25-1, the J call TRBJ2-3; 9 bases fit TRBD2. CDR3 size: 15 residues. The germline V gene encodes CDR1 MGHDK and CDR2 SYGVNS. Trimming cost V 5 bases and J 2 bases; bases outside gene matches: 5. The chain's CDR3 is CASSPSSGVTDTQYF. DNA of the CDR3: TGTGCCAGCAGTCCCTCTAGCGGGGTCACAGATACGCAGTATTTT.

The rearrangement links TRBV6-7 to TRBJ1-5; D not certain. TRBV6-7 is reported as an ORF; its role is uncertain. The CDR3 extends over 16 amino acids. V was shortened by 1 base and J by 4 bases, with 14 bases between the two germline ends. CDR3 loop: CASSYFVPLDNQPQHF. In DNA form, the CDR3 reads TGTGCCAGCAGTTACTTTGTCCCGTTAGATAATCAGCCCCAGCATTTT.

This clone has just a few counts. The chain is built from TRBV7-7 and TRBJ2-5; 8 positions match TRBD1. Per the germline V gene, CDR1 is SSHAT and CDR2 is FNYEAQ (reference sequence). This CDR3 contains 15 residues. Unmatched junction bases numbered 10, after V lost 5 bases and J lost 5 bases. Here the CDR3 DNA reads TGTGCCAGCAGCACCCGGACAGGGTGGAAGGAGACCCAGTACTTC. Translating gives CASSTRTGWKETQYF.

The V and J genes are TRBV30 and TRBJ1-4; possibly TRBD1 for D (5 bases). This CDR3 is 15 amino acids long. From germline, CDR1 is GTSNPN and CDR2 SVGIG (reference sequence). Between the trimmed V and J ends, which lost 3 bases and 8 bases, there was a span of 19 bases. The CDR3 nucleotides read TGTGCCTGGAGGTCCCCGGGGGGGGGAGGAGAAAAACTGTTTTTT. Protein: CAWRSPGGGGEKLFF.

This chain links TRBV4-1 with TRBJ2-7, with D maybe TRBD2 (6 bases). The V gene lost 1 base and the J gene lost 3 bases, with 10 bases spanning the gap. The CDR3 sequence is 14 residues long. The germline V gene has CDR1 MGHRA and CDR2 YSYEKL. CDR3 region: CASSQVTRVYEQYF. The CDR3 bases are TGCGCCAGCAGCCAAGTGACTAGAGTCTACGAGCAGTACTTC.

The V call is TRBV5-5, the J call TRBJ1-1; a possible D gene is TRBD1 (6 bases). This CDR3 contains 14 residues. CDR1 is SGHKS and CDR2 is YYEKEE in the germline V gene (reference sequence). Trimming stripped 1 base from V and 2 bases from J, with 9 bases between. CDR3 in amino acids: CASSLMGHNTEAFF. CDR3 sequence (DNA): TGTGCCAGCAGCTTGATGGGACACAACACTGAAGCTTTCTTT.

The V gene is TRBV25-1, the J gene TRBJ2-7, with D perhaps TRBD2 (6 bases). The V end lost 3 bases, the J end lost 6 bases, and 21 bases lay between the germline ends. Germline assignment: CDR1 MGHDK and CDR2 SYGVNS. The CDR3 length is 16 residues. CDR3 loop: CASSDIGGFAFSEQYF. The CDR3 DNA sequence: TGTGCCAGCAGTGATATTGGGGGGTTTGCCTTCTCCGAGCAGTACTTC.

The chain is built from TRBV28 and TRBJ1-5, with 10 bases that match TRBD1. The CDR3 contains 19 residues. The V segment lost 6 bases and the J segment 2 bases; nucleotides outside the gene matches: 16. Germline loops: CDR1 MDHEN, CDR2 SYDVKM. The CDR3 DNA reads TGTGCCAGCAGACCTCCGGGACAGGGGACCGTTGCGGGCAATCAGCCCCAGCATTTT. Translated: CASRPPGQGTVAGNQPQHF.

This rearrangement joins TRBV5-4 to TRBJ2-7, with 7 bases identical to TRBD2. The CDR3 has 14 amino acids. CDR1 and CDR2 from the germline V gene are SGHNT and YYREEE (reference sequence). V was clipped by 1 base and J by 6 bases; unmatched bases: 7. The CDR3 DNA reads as TGTGCCAGCAGCTTGCTGGCGGGGGATCTCGAGCAGTACTTC. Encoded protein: CASSLLAGDLEQYF.

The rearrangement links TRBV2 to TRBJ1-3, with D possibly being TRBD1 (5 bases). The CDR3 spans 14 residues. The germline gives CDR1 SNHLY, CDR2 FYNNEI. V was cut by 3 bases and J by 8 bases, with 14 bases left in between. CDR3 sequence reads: CASSDDRGRDTIYF. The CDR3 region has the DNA TGTGCCAGCAGTGATGATAGGGGCAGGGACACCATATATTTT.

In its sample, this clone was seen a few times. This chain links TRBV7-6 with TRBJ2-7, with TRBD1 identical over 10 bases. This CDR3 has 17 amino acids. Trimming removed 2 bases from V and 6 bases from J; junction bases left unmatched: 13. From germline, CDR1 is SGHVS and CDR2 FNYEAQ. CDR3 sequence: CASSLSTRTGGFGEQYF. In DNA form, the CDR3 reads TGTGCCAGCAGCTTAAGCACCCGGACAGGGGGGTTTGGCGAGCAGTACTTC.

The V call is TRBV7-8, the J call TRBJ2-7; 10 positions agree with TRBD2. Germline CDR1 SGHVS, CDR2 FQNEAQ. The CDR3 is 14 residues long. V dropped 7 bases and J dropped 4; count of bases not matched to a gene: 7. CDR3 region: CASTPTSGDYEQYF. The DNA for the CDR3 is TGTGCCAGCACCCCTACTAGCGGGGATTACGAGCAGTACTTC.

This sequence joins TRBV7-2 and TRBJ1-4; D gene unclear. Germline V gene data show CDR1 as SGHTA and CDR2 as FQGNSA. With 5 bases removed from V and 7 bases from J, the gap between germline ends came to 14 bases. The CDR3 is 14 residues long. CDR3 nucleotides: TGTGCCAGCAGCCCCGGGTTCTCGGGTGAAAAACTGTTTTTT. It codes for CASSPGFSGEKLFF.

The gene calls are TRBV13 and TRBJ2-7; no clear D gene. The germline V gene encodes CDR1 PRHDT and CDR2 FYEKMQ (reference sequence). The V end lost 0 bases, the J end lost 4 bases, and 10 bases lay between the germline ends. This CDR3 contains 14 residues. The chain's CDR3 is CASSLGGTGYEQYF. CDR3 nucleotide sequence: TGTGCCAGCAGCTTAGGCGGCACGGGTTACGAGCAGTACTTC.

The CDR3 here is CASSLRTGPNSPLHF. The CDR3 region has the DNA TGCGCCAGCAGTTTAAGAACAGGGCCTAATTCACCCCTCCACTTT. The gene calls are TRBV5-1 and TRBJ1-6, with D perhaps matching TRBD1 (6 bases). This CDR3 has 15 amino acids. Germline lookup yields CDR1 SGHRS and CDR2 YFSETQ. V dropped 5 bases and J dropped 6 bases, with 15 bases sitting between them. The full variable domain, completed using reference TRBV5-1 and TRBJ1-6, is KAGVTQTPRYLIKTRGQQVTLSCSPISGHRSVSWYQQTPGQGLQFLFEYFSETQRNKGNFPGRFSGRQFSNSRSEMNVSTLELGDSALYLCASSLRTGPNSPLHFGNGTRLTVT.

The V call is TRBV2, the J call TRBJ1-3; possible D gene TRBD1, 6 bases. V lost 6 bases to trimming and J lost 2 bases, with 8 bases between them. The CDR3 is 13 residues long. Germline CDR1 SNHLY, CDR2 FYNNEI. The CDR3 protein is CASRGTTGNTIYF. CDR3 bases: TGTGCCAGCAGGGGGACAACTGGAAACACCATATATTTT.

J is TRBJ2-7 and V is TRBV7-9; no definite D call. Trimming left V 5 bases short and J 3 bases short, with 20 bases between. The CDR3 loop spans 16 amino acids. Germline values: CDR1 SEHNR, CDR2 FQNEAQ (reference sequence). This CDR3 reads CASSPEALSRLYEQYF. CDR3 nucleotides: TGTGCCAGCAGCCCAGAAGCACTTTCCAGGCTCTACGAGCAGTACTTC.

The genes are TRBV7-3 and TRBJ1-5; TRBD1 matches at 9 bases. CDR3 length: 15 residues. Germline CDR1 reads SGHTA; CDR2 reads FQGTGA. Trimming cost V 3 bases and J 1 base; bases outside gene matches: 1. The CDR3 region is CASSLGQGSNQPQHF. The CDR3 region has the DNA TGTGCCAGCAGCTTGGGACAGGGAAGCAATCAGCCCCAGCATTTT.